The 28 T cell receptor beta chains reported below all come from one sample, sequenced in a study of shared clonotypes between healthy human individuals. TCRdb's copy holds only in-frame clones and misses some; the assay was immunoSEQ multiplex PCR. Of fewer than 850,000 clones listed, around 96% were seen once; the top ten hold 0.2% to 0.25%. The naive CD8 fraction comprised CD45RO-negative cells positively selected for CCR7 and excluded terminally differentiated effector memory CD45RA+ cells. The specimen sequenced was naive CD8+ T cells sorted from blood. These receptors all come from a man younger than 40 in good health.

This sequence joins TRBV7-9 and TRBJ1-3; a weak D match, TRBD1 (5 bases). The CDR3 is 17 residues long. Germline CDR1 and CDR2: SEHNR and FQNEAQ (reference sequence). V was clipped by 5 bases and J by 0 bases, with 17 bases between them. CDR3 loop: CASSLPFGGTSGNTIYF. The CDR3 DNA is TGTGCCAGCAGCCTCCCCTTCGGGGGGACCTCTGGAAACACCATATATTTT.

The chain joins TRBV9 to TRBJ2-1; D might be TRBD1 or TRBD2, each matching 5 bases. CDR3 size: 13 residues. V was clipped by 3 bases and J by 6 bases, with 10 bases between them. Germline CDR1 and CDR2: SGDLS and YYNGEE. The CDR3 DNA sequence: TGTGCCAGCAGCGCCCGGGGACCCAATGAGCAGTTCTTC. Translation: CASSARGPNEQFF.

This chain joins TRBV28 and TRBJ2-3; 16 bases align to TRBD2. The CDR3 contains 22 residues. V shed 1 base and J 2 bases; nucleotides not matched to a gene: 15. Germline V gene lookup returns CDR1 MDHEN and CDR2 SYDVKM. CDR3 sequence (DNA): TGTGCCAGCAGTTTATATGGCGAATTCGGGACTAGCGGGAGGGCCGACACAGATACGCAGTATTTT. Protein product: CASSLYGEFGTSGRADTDTQYF. Using reference TRBV28 and TRBJ2-3 for the parts outside the CDR3, the full variable domain is DVKVTQSSRYLVKRTGEKVFLECVQDMDHENMFWYRQDPGLGLRLIYFSYDVKMKEKGDIPEGYSVSREKKERFSLILESASTNQTSMYLCASSLYGEFGTSGRADTDTQYFGPGTRLTVL.

The CDR3 nucleotides read TGTGCCAGCAGCGTGGGACCCCTAGGAGATCGGGCTGATGAGCAGTTCTTC. Translation: CASSVGPLGDRADEQFF. J is TRBJ2-1 and V is TRBV9; the D gene could be TRBD1 or TRBD2 (5 bases each). V was shortened by 2 bases and J by 8 bases, with 23 bases between the two germline ends. Germline values: CDR1 SGDLS, CDR2 YYNGEE. The CDR3 covers 17 residues. The full variable domain, completed using reference TRBV9 and TRBJ2-1, is DSGVTQTPKHLITATGQRVTLRCSPRSGDLSVYWYQQSLDQGLQFLIQYYNGEERAKGNILERFSAQQFPDLHSELNLSSLELGDSALYFCASSVGPLGDRADEQFFGPGTRLTVL.

The rearrangement joins TRBV9 to TRBJ1-5; no definite D call. CDR3 length: 15 residues. Trimming shortened V by 4 bases and J by 10 bases, and 21 bases separated the two germline ends. CDR1 SGDLS and CDR2 YYNGEE come from the germline V gene. The CDR3 here is CASSPLSPQAAPQHF. The DNA of the CDR3 is TGTGCCAGCAGCCCCTTGAGCCCCCAAGCTGCCCCCCAGCATTTT. Combining the CDR3 with reference TRBV9 and TRBJ1-5 gives the whole variable domain DSGVTQTPKHLITATGQRVTLRCSPRSGDLSVYWYQQSLDQGLQFLIQYYNGEERAKGNILERFSAQQFPDLHSELNLSSLELGDSALYFCASSPLSPQAAPQHFGDGTRLSIL.

The chain links TRBV4-3 to TRBJ1-5; the D gene is possibly TRBD1 (5 bases). The CDR3 sequence is 15 residues long. V lost 0 bases and J 1 base, leaving 7 bases between the germline ends. Germline values: CDR1 LGHNA, CDR2 YSLEER. CDR3 amino acids: CASSQDRASNQPQHF. The CDR3 DNA reads as TGCGCCAGCAGCCAAGACAGGGCCAGCAATCAGCCCCAGCATTTT.

This CDR3 is CASSLGTSGSSYNEQFF. The CDR3 DNA sequence: TGCGCCAGCAGCCTTGGGACTAGCGGGAGTTCCTACAATGAGCAGTTCTTC. The rearrangement links TRBV5-1 to TRBJ2-1; 14 nucleotides match TRBD2. Germline loops: CDR1 SGHRS, CDR2 YFSETQ. The length of the CDR3 is 17 residues. V dropped 4 bases and J dropped 1; count of bases not matched to a gene: 4.

Only one count was recorded for this clone. V and J are TRBV7-9 and TRBJ1-5; TRBD1 matches at 8 bases. Germline V lookup: CDR1 SEHNR, CDR2 FQNEAQ (reference sequence). The J segment lost 4 bases and the V segment lost 8 bases, leaving 7 bases of the junction unmatched. The CDR3 totals 14 residues. CDR3 in amino acids: CASAGGVENQPQHF. In nucleotides, the CDR3 is TGTGCCAGCGCAGGGGGCGTCGAGAATCAGCCCCAGCATTTT.

The J gene is TRBJ2-7, the V gene TRBV27; D may be TRBD2 (5 bases). Germline V gives CDR1 MNHEY, CDR2 SMNVEV (reference sequence). Trimming took off 5 bases at V and 3 bases at J, with 14 bases between the two ends. The CDR3 length is 14 residues. The CDR3 nucleotides read TGTGCCAGCAGTCCGGAGCCTCGGGGCTACGAGCAGTACTTC. Residues: CASSPEPRGYEQYF.

The chain couples TRBV6-6 to TRBJ2-2, with D possibly matching TRBD1 (6 bases). Trimming stripped 8 bases from V and 4 bases from J, with 14 bases between. CDR1 MNHNY and CDR2 SVGAGI come from the germline V gene (reference sequence). This CDR3 spans 14 amino acids. CDR3 coding DNA: TGTGCCAGCTTCGGGCACAGGGTCACCGGGGAGCTGTTTTTT. Amino acid sequence: CASFGHRVTGELFF.

The genes are TRBV4-3 and TRBJ2-2; a possible D gene is TRBD2 (6 bases). V lost 4 bases and J lost 7, with 13 bases in between. The CDR3 sequence is 14 residues long. Germline lookup yields CDR1 LGHNA and CDR2 YSLEER. CDR3 sequence: CASSPTGAVGELFF. In DNA form, the CDR3 reads TGCGCCAGCAGCCCGACGGGAGCTGTCGGGGAGCTGTTTTTT.

A remark on this clone: Relative to the germline gene, one junction end is altered; a read error may explain this. The J gene is TRBJ1-4, the V gene TRBV6-5; the match to TRBD1 covers 7 bases. The CDR3 runs to 13 residues. Germline CDR1 is MNHEY and CDR2 is SVGAGI. The CDR3 reads CASTDRVSTNSVF. For the CDR3, the DNA is TGTGCCAGCACAGACAGGGTTTCTACCAATAGCGTTTTT.

This chain links TRBV4-1 with TRBJ2-7; TRBD1 aligns across 8 bases. Germline-derived CDR1 and CDR2 are MGHRA and YSYEKL. This CDR3 has 17 residues. The V gene end was trimmed by 4 bases and the J gene end by 0 bases; junction bases not matched to a gene: 11. This chain's CDR3 is CASSRDTGTGDSYEQYF. The CDR3 bases are TGCGCCAGCAGCCGAGATACGGGGACAGGTGACTCCTACGAGCAGTACTTC.

The V call is TRBV9, the J call TRBJ2-7; a weak D match, TRBD2 (6 bases). The CDR3 loop spans 11 amino acids. In germline, CDR1 is SGDLS, CDR2 YYNGEE. The V and J ends lost 4 bases and 7 bases respectively, with 9 bases between them. CDR3 loop: CASSLAGEQYF. DNA of the CDR3: TGTGCCAGCAGCTTGGCGGGGGAGCAGTACTTC.

The gene calls are TRBV11-2 and TRBJ1-1; D gene ambiguous. V was cut by 4 bases and J by 2 bases, with 8 bases left in between. This CDR3 is built from 13 residues. Germline V gene sequence: CDR1 SGHAT, CDR2 FQNNGV. CDR3 residues: CASSSYENTEAFF. The CDR3 region has the DNA TGTGCCAGCAGCTCGTACGAAAACACTGAAGCTTTCTTT.

The V gene is TRBV7-6, the J gene TRBJ2-3; D is unresolved. The ends were cut back, 5 bases at V and 4 bases at J, with 4 bases in the middle. Germline V lookup: CDR1 SGHVS, CDR2 FNYEAQ. The CDR3 is made up of 11 amino acids. The CDR3 DNA reads TGTGCCAGCAGCCTGTCAGATACGCAGTATTTT. Translating gives CASSLSDTQYF.

Only one count was recorded for this clone. The chain combines TRBV7-9 with TRBJ1-2; TRBD1 aligns across 11 bases. With 0 bases clipped from V and 8 bases from J, the junction kept 14 bases outside the gene matches. Germline CDR1 SEHNR, CDR2 FQNEAQ (reference sequence). The CDR3 spans 18 residues. CDR3 loop: CASSLALPGQGEGEGYTF. DNA for the CDR3: TGTGCCAGCAGCTTAGCGCTTCCGGGACAGGGGGAAGGTGAAGGCTACACCTTC.

V gene TRBV7-9 combines with J gene TRBJ2-7, with 13 bases aligning to TRBD2. Losses at the gene ends were 5 bases for V and 4 bases for J; bases not matched to a gene: 5. Germline V CDR1 and CDR2: SEHNR, FQNEAQ (reference sequence). This CDR3 has 15 amino acids. This CDR3 reads CASSPEGLAGYEQYF. CDR3 bases: TGTGCCAGCAGCCCAGAGGGACTAGCGGGGTACGAGCAGTACTTC. The entire variable domain, with the rest obtained from reference TRBV7-9 and TRBJ2-7, is as follows: DTGVSQNPRHKITKRGQNVTFRCDPISEHNRLYWYRQTLGQGPEFLTYFQNEAQLEKSRLLSDRFSAERPKGSFSTLEIQRTEQGDSAMYLCASSPEGLAGYEQYFGPGTRLTVT.

The rearrangement joins TRBV11-2 to TRBJ2-7, with D possibly being TRBD1 (7 bases). The CDR3 extends over 15 amino acids. V shed 5 bases and J shed 0 bases, with 14 bases lying between them. Germline loops: CDR1 SGHAT, CDR2 FQNNGV. CDR3 nucleotide sequence: TGTGCCAGCAGCACTCGACAGGGACTCTCCTACGAGCAGTACTTC. Translating gives CASSTRQGLSYEQYF.

The CDR3 loop reads CASSLVSGGFYNEQFF. CDR3 nucleotide sequence: TGCGCCAGCAGCTTGGTGTCGGGAGGGTTCTACAATGAGCAGTTCTTC. The chain is built from TRBV5-1 and TRBJ2-1; 8 bases map to TRBD2. The CDR3 consists of 16 residues. In germline, CDR1 is SGHRS, CDR2 YFSETQ. The V segment lost 0 bases and the J segment 3 bases; nucleotides outside the gene matches: 5.

V gene TRBV4-1 combines with J gene TRBJ2-7, with 10 bases fitting TRBD1. Germline CDR1 reads MGHRA; CDR2 reads YSYEKL. V shed 3 bases and J 1 base; nucleotides not matched to a gene: 3. The CDR3 covers 15 residues. This CDR3 reads CASSHRDRGSYEQYF. The CDR3, as DNA: TGCGCCAGCAGCCACCGGGACAGGGGATCCTACGAGCAGTACTTC.

The chain joins TRBV27 to TRBJ2-7; 12 bases fit TRBD2. CDR1 and CDR2 (germline): MNHEY, SMNVEV (reference sequence). The CDR3 has 16 residues. After removal of 9 bases from V and 3 bases from J, the junction contained 12 bases not matched to a gene. In nucleotides, the CDR3 is TGTGCCAGGCAACCTACCGGACTAGCGGGAAACTACGAGCAGTACTTC. Translation gives CARQPTGLAGNYEQYF.

Only one count was recorded for this clone. V usage is TRBV15 and J usage is TRBJ1-4, with no clear D. The CDR3 is 15 residues long. The V gene's germline CDR1 is LNHNV and CDR2 YYDKDF (reference sequence). Trimming pared 0 bases from V and 7 bases from J, leaving 12 bases between. The CDR3 is CATSRDMGSGEKLFF. The CDR3 nucleotides read TGTGCCACCAGCAGAGATATGGGGAGCGGTGAAAAACTGTTTTTT.

V gene TRBV1 combines with J gene TRBJ2-3; the D call in the table, TRBD2, was not verified against the DNA. TRBV1 is a documented pseudogene. The CDR3 sequence is 17 residues long. CDR3 region: CTSNRGLAGAVLDTQYF. The CDR3 DNA sequence: TGCACCAGCAACCGGGGACTAGCGGGAGCCGTATTGGATACGCAGTATTTT.

The chain combines TRBV6-5 with TRBJ2-5, with TRBD1 matching 8 bases. Losses at the gene ends were 7 bases for V and 5 bases for J; bases not matched to a gene: 9. The CDR3 contains 14 residues. Germline CDR1 is MNHEY and CDR2 is SVGAGI. The chain's CDR3 is CASTPGQGWETQYF. The CDR3 region has the DNA TGTGCCAGCACTCCTGGACAGGGCTGGGAGACCCAGTACTTC.

J is TRBJ2-1 and V is TRBV2; 10 bases map to TRBD2. The germline CDR1 and CDR2 sequences are SNHLY and FYNNEI. After removal of 3 bases from V and 9 bases from J, the junction contained 5 bases not matched to a gene. This CDR3 comprises 14 residues. DNA of the CDR3: TGTGCCAGCAGTGATCAGCGGGAGGGCCTTGAGCAGTTCTTC. This sequence encodes CASSDQREGLEQFF.

V is TRBV27 and J is TRBJ1-1; D is possibly TRBD1 (5 bases). Germline loops: CDR1 MNHEY, CDR2 SMNVEV (reference sequence). This CDR3 region has 13 residues. Trimming removed 5 bases from V and 4 bases from J, with 11 bases in between. CDR3 amino acids: CASSRDSITEAFF. The CDR3 DNA follows: TGTGCCAGCAGTCGCGACAGTATCACTGAAGCTTTCTTT.

This clone has only one observation. The chain combines TRBV27 with TRBJ1-2; 11 nucleotides line up with TRBD1. Germline-derived CDR1 and CDR2 are MNHEY and SMNVEV (reference sequence). The CDR3 covers 13 residues. Trimming removed 8 bases from V and 5 bases from J; junction bases left unmatched: 4. The DNA of the CDR3 is TGTGCCAGCTCGGACAGGGGGCCTTATGGCTACACCTTC. Protein: CASSDRGPYGYTF.